Shown below are 8 T cell receptor beta chains from a single sample sequenced in a study of human T cells and chemical hapten exposure. TCRdb passed the RACE reads through MiXCR, listing each CDR3 protein once. The sample includes more than 300,000 distinct CDR3 sequences, 4.5% to 7% of them seen just once. The time point is: pre-sensitization, week 0. Treatment here: therapeutic diphenylcyclopropenone sensitization with weekly scalp DPC. The sequencing used whole blood, collected in connection with sensitization to the hapten diphenylcyclopropenone (DPC). The source is a woman between 18 and 30 years old with alopecia areata. Some clones in this sample may be carry-over from other donors' samples.

V is TRBV10-3 and J is TRBJ2-7; D is perhaps TRBD1 (5 bases). V dropped 3 bases and J dropped 2 bases, with 14 bases sitting between them. Germline assignment: CDR1 ENHRY and CDR2 SYGVKD. This CDR3 is built from 15 residues. This CDR3 is CAISEAPDTPYEQYF. The CDR3 DNA reads as TGTGCCATCAGTGAAGCCCCGGACACCCCCTACGAGCAGTACTTC.

The V call is TRBV15, the J call TRBJ2-5; 9 bases are a match to TRBD1. CDR3 size: 15 residues. Germline V CDR1 and CDR2: LNHNV, YYDKDF (reference sequence). V trimming: 2 bases; J trimming: 5 bases; junction bases outside the gene matches: 6. The CDR3 coding sequence is TGTGCCACCAGCAGACCGGGACAGGGTAGGGAGACCCAGTACTTC. It specifies CATSRPGQGRETQYF. The full variable domain, in which reference TRBV15 and TRBJ2-5 provide the parts outside the CDR3, is DAMVIQNPRYQVTQFGKPVTLSCSQTLNHNVMYWYQQKSSQAPKLLFHYYDKDFNNEADTPDNFQSRRPNTSFCFLDIRSPGLGDTAMYLCATSRPGQGRETQYFGPGTRLLVL.

This clonotype has only a few counts. The chain joins TRBV29-1 to TRBJ2-1; weak D call: TRBD1 (7 bases). The V gene lost 5 bases and the J gene lost 9 bases, with 14 bases spanning the gap. This CDR3 is built from 12 residues. Per germline, CDR1 SQVTM and CDR2 ANQGSEA. CDR3 coding DNA: TGCAGCGTTCAGGGGGTCGGGGGTGAGCAGTTCTTC. Protein sequence: CSVQGVGGEQFF.

This clonotype was recorded a few times. The chain recombines TRBV29-1 with TRBJ1-5; the D is unclear. Trimming pared 6 bases from V and 6 bases from J, leaving 12 bases between. Germline CDR1 is SQVTM and CDR2 is ANQGSEA. The CDR3 length is 12 residues. The CDR3 DNA sequence: TGCAGCGTAGTCGATGGGTTTCAGCCCCAGCATTTT. Encoded protein: CSVVDGFQPQHF.

The V gene is TRBV20-1, the J gene TRBJ2-7; 10 nucleotides agree with TRBD2. CDR1 DFQATT and CDR2 SNEGSKA come from the germline V gene (reference sequence). The CDR3 totals 14 residues. Germline trimming cut 0 bases from V and 5 bases from J; bases unmatched to any gene: 4. This CDR3 is CSARDLSGGDEQYF. Here the CDR3 DNA reads TGCAGTGCTAGAGATTTAAGCGGGGGGGACGAGCAGTACTTC.

This clonotype turned up a few times. The chain is built from TRBV28 and TRBJ1-2; maybe TRBD1 (6 bases). The germline V gene encodes CDR1 MDHEN and CDR2 SYDVKM. This CDR3 has 15 residues. The V gene lost 10 bases and the J gene lost 5 bases, with 23 bases spanning the gap. In DNA, the CDR3 is TGTGCCATAATGGGGGCAGGAACGACCCCTTATGGCTACACCTTC. Amino acid sequence: CAIMGAGTTPYGYTF.

This clonotype turned up a few times. The gene calls are TRBV10-3 and TRBJ1-3; tentatively, D is TRBD1 (5 bases). V was shortened by 6 bases and J by 4 bases, with 10 bases between the two germline ends. The CDR3 has 13 residues. CDR1 ENHRY and CDR2 SYGVKD come from the germline V gene. CDR3 sequence reads: CAISDRIGNTIYF. The CDR3 bases are TGTGCCATCAGCGACAGAATAGGAAACACCATATATTTT.

This clonotype was counted only a few times. The gene calls are TRBV4-1 and TRBJ1-6; TRBD1 aligns across 8 bases. Per germline, CDR1 MGHRA and CDR2 YSYEKL. The CDR3 length is 17 residues. Germline trimming cut 3 bases from V and 0 bases from J; bases unmatched to any gene: 4. The CDR3 sequence: CASSHRTGISYNSPLHF. DNA of the CDR3: TGCGCCAGCAGCCATCGGACAGGGATCTCCTATAATTCACCCCTCCACTTT.